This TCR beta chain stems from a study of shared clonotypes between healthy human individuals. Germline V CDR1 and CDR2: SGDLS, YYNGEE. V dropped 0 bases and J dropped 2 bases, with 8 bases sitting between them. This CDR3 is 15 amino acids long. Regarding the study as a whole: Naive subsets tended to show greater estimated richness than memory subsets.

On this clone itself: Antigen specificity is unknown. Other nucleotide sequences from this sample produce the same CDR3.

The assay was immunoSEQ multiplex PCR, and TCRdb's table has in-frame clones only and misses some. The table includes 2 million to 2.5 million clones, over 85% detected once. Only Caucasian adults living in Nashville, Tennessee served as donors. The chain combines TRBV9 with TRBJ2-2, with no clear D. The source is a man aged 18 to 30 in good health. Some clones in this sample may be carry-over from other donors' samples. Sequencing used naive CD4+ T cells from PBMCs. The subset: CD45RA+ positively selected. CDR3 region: CASSVDGANTGELFF. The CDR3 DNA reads TGTGCCAGCAGCGTAGACGGTGCCAACACCGGGGAGCTGTTTTTT.